This is a list of T cell receptor beta chains from one sample in a study of control samples from healthy donors and cancer patients. The repertoire was sequenced with immunoSEQ multiplex PCR; TCRdb's copy has only in-frame clones and lacks some. The table lists around 140,000 clones, 90% of them singletons. Source material: blood. These receptors originate from a man aged 35 to 55 in good health. The CDR3 runs from the conserved cysteine through the conserved F or W.

TRBJ1-5	TRBV2	CASSDPNRGGNQPQHF
TRBJ2-3	TRBV18	CASSPSAGTDTQYF
TRBJ1-4	TRBV3-1/TRBV3-2	CASSKTSGDEKLFF
TRBJ1-1	TRBV7-9	CASSLVVHAEAFF
TRBJ1-2	TRBV30	CAWSFARQGHGYTF
TRBJ1-5	TRBV4-2	CASSQVEVQPQHF
TRBJ2-7	TRBV7-2	CASSTWTGGAEQYF
TRBJ1-5	TRBV12-3/TRBV12-4	CASSFSVQPQHF
TRBJ2-7	TRBV6-1	CASSEWGLTYEQYF
TRBJ2-1	TRBV19	CASSPIAGSSYNEQFF
TRBJ2-1	TRBV7-3	CASSPQGRGGYNEQFF
TRBJ1-1	TRBV30	CAWSHHGRGDEAFF
TRBJ1-6	TRBV7-2	CASSLRGMGSPLHF
TRBJ2-2	TRBV5-8	CASSHKTSGVTGELFF
TRBJ2-7	TRBV5-1	CASSLELAQNEQYF
TRBJ2-5	TRBV30	CAWRRGRGGPQETQYF
TRBJ1-3	TRBV4-2	CASSRGVKDSGNTIYF
TRBJ2-5	TRBV9	CASSGGTGIGETQYF
TRBJ1-3	TRBV10-2	CASSEDREGNTIYF
TRBJ2-3	TRBV3-1/TRBV3-2	CASSQGPSPAVTQYF